The 5 T cell receptor beta chains below were found in one sample sequenced in a study of cytomegalovirus exposure and HLA in healthy donors. PCR amplification relied on 60 Vbeta primers (plus 13 Jbeta primers). The protocol was immunoSEQ multiplex PCR, while the TCRdb copy is restricted to in-frame clones and leaves out a portion. Of approximately 240,000 clones listed, approximately 90% were seen once; the top ten hold 0.95% to 1.1%. Sequenced: PBMCs. These receptors were obtained from a woman under 30 in good health and CMV-seronegative.

The chain recombines TRBV13 with TRBJ1-1, with D possibly matching TRBD1 (6 bases). This CDR3 comprises 13 residues. V lost 5 bases and J 6 bases, leaving 13 bases between the germline ends. CDR1 is PRHDT and CDR2 is FYEKMQ in the germline V gene (reference sequence). CDR3 sequence: CASSPGQSPEAFF. The DNA for the CDR3 is TGTGCCAGCAGCCCAGGACAGAGCCCTGAAGCTTTCTTT.

The genes are TRBV11-3 and TRBJ2-1, with 10 bases aligning to TRBD1. V lost 5 bases and J lost 15; bases outside the gene matches: 19. Germline CDR1 reads SGHNT; CDR2 reads YENEEA. There are 16 residues in the CDR3. The CDR3 DNA reads as TGTGCCAGCAGCGGAACCGACAGGGGGCGAGGTTCCCGGGTGTTCTTC. Translating gives CASSGTDRGRGSRVFF.

This clone has a single count. The chain joins TRBV5-1 to TRBJ2-7; 9 positions agree with TRBD1. The CDR3 sequence is 14 residues long. J lost 3 bases, V lost 5 bases, and 6 bases had no gene match. Germline V gene sequence: CDR1 SGHRS, CDR2 YFSETQ. DNA for the CDR3: TGCGCCAGCAGTCGGGACAGGGATAGCTACGAGCAGTACTTC. Translated: CASSRDRDSYEQYF.

The chain combines TRBV11-3 with TRBJ1-2, with D perhaps TRBD1 (6 bases). Trimming shortened V by 2 bases and J by 4 bases, and 8 bases separated the two germline ends. The CDR3 totals 13 residues. Per the germline V gene, CDR1 is SGHNT and CDR2 is YENEEA. CDR3 sequence: CASSLRDIYGYTF. The CDR3 DNA reads TGTGCCAGCAGCTTAAGGGACATCTATGGCTACACCTTC.

The chain links TRBV4-2 to TRBJ2-4; TRBD2 aligns across 9 bases. CDR1 LGHNA and CDR2 YNFKEQ come from the germline V gene. Trimming cost V 3 bases and J 8 bases; bases outside gene matches: 11. This CDR3 spans 16 amino acids. CDR3 sequence (DNA): TGTGCCAGCAGCCAGTTCCAGGCTAGCGGGACGTACATTCAGTACTTC. Protein: CASSQFQASGTYIQYF.